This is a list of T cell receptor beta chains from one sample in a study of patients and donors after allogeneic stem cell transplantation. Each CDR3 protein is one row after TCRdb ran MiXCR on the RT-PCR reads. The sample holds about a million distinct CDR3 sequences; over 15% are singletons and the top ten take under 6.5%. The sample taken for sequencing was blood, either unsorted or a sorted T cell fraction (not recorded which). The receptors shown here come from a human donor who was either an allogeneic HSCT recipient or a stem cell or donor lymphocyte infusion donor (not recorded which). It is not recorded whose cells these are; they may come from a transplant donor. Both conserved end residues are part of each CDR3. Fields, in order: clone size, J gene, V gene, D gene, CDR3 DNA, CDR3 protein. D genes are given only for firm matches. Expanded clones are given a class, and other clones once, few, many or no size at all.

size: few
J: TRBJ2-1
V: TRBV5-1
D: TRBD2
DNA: TGCGCCAGCAGCTTGAGGGCTCCGGGACTAGCGGGAGGCGACAATGAGCAGTTCTTC
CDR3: CASSLRAPGLAGGDNEQFF

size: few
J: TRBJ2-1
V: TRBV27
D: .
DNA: TGTGCCAGCAGTTTATCGGGGGTTCGGAGCTACAATGAGCAGTTCTTC
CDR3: CASSLSGVRSYNEQFF

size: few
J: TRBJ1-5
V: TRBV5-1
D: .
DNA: TGCGCCAGCAGCCGAGGGGGACTAAAGGGCAATCAGCCCCAGCATTTT
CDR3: CASSRGGLKGNQPQHF

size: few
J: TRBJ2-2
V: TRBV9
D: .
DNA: TGTGCCAGCAGCGTGGCAGGGGCCAGCACCGGGGAGCTGTTTTTT
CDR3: CASSVAGASTGELFF

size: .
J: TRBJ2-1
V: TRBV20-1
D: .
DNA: TGCAGTGCTCCTCTCCATGAGAAGACGGGTCGCCAGTTCTTC
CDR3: CSAPLHEKTGRQFF

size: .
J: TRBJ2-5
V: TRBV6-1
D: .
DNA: TGTGCCAGCAGTGATCGGGGGGACAGCAAAGAGACCCAGTACTTC
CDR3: CASSDRGDSKETQYF

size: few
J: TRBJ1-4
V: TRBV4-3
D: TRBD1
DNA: TGCGCCAGCCGACCAGGACAGGGGCCGCGAGAAAAACTGTTTTTT
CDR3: CASRPGQGPREKLFF

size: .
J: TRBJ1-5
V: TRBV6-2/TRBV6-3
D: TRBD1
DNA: TGTGCCAGCGGCAGGGGGTTTAGCAATCAGCCCCAGCATTTT
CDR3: CASGRGFSNQPQHF

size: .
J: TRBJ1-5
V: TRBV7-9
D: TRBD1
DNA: TGTGCCAGCAGCTTAGAGGGACAGCCCGCGTGGCAGCCCCAGCATTTT
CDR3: CASSLEGQPAWQPQHF

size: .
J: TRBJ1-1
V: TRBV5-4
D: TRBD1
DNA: TGTGCCAGCAGCGGGACAGTAACTGAAGCTTTCTTT
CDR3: CASSGTVTEAFF

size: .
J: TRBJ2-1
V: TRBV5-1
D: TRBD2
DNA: TGCGCCAGCAGCGACCAACCTAGCGGGGCCTACAATGAGCAGTTCTTC
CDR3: CASSDQPSGAYNEQFF

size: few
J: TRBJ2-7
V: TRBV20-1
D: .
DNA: TGCAGTGCTAGAGATCGAGCCGGCAGTACCTACGAGCAGTACTTC
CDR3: CSARDRAGSTYEQYF

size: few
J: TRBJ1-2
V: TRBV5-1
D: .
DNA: TGCGCCAGCAGCTTGTTAGGTGGCGGCGGCTACACCTTC
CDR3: CASSLLGGGGYTF

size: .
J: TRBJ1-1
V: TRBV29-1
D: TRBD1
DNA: TGCAGCGTTCACAGGGGGCGAGGGGAAGCTTTCTTT
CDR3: CSVHRGRGEAFF

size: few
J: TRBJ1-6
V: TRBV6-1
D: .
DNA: TGTGCCAGCAGCCCAAAGATTTCTTCACCCCTCCACTTT
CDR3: CASSPKISSPLHF

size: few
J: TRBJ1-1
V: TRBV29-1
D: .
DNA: TGCAGCGTTCGTCGGCAAACCTTGAACACTGAAGCTTTCTTT
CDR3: CSVRRQTLNTEAFF

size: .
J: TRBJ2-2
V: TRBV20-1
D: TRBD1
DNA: TGCAGTGCTCACACAGACAGGGGAGGCACCGGGGAGCTGTTTTTT
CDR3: CSAHTDRGGTGELFF

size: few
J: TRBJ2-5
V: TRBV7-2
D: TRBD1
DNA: TGTGCCAGCAGACCGACAGGGGGACTGGAGACCCAGTACTTC
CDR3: CASRPTGGLETQYF

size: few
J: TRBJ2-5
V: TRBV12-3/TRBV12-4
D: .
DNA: TGTGCCAGCAGCGGACACCTCCTGGAGGAGACCCAGTACTTC
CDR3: CASSGHLLEETQYF

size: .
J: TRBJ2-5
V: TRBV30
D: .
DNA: TGTGCCTGGACACCCGGGCTGAAAGAGACCCAGTACTTC
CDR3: CAWTPGLKETQYF

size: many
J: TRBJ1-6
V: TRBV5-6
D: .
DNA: TGTGCCAGCAGCTTAAGGGGTGGCAACTCACCCCTCCACTTT
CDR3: CASSLRGGNSPLHF